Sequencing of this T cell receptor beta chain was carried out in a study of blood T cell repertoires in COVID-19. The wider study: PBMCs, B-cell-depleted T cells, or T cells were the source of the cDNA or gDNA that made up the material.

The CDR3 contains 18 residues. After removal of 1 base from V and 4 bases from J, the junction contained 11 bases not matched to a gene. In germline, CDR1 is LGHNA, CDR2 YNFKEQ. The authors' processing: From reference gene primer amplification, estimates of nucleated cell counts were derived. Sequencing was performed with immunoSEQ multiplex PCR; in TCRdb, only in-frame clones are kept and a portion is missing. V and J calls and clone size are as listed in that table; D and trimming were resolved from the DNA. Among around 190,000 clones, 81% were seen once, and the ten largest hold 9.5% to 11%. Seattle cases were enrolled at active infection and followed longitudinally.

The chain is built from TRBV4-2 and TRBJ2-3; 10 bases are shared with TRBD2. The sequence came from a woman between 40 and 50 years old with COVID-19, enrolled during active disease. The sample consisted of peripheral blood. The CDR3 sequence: CASSQAHLAGGGADTQYF. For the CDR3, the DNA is TGTGCCAGCAGCCAAGCCCACTTAGCGGGGGGAGGAGCAGATACGCAGTATTTT.